This T cell receptor (beta chain) was recovered during a study of cytomegalovirus exposure and HLA in healthy donors. Study-wide findings and caveats: Specific recognition of CMV antigens was confirmed in vitro for a few chains (all CMV-associated). For most subjects, TCR beta sequences were reported to predict HLA-A and HLA-B alleles with accuracy. The authors considered a cluster of highly shared sequence variants likely to be a sequencing artifact.

The count of this clone is one. Its antigen is currently unknown. Both 60 Vbeta primers and 13 Jbeta primers went into the PCR. The repertoire was sequenced with immunoSEQ multiplex PCR; TCRdb's copy has only in-frame clones and lacks some. The table shows a few hundred thousand clones, with about nine tenths occurring only once. V lost 5 bases and J lost 5; bases outside the gene matches: 8. This CDR3 is 14 amino acids long. Germline values: CDR1 SEHNR, CDR2 FQNEAQ (reference sequence). The J gene is TRBJ1-2, the V gene TRBV7-9; 7 bases align to TRBD1. This sequence was found in a girl aged 2 to 9 in good health and CMV-seronegative. Sequences were obtained from PBMCs. The CDR3 protein is CASSLGTAQYGYTF. CDR3 nucleotide sequence: TGTGCCAGCAGCCTCGGGACAGCCCAATATGGCTACACCTTC.